This TCR beta chain was observed in a study of CD8 T cells in Susac syndrome. TCR beta from blood CD8+ and CD4+ T cells was sequenced. Controls were drawn from healthy donors and were matched for age and sex. Reverse transcription of roughly 0.5 to 1 ug RNA used random hexamers. Amplification of TCR beta CDR3 used immunoSEQ multiplex PCR across 54 Vbeta and 13 Jbeta. From the immunoSEQ multiplex PCR reads, TCRdb called clonotypes with MiXCR, one entry per CDR3 protein. The sample carries about 70,000 distinct CDR3 sequences, approximately 95% recorded once. CDR1 and CDR2 (germline): SEHNR, FQNEAQ (reference sequence). Trimming removed 5 bases from V and 6 bases from J; junction bases left unmatched: 4. The CDR3 contains 14 residues.

Sequenced: CD8+ T cells from PBMCs. The TCR sequence derives from a human donor in good health. The chain couples TRBV7-9 to TRBJ2-1; 10 bases map to TRBD1. In DNA, the CDR3 is TGTGCCAGCAGCCCGTGGACAGGGGGCAATGAGCAGTTCTTC. Protein: CASSPWTGGNEQFF. The whole variable domain, filled in from reference TRBV7-9 and TRBJ2-1, reads DTGVSQNPRHKITKRGQNVTFRCDPISEHNRLYWYRQTLGQGPEFLTYFQNEAQLEKSRLLSDRFSAERPKGSFSTLEIQRTEQGDSAMYLCASSPWTGGNEQFFGPGTRLTVL.